Below are 20 T cell receptor beta chains sequenced from a single sample in a study of blood T cells in healthy people across ages. Next came a second PCR, run for about 7 to 12 cycles, which used a sample-barcoded 5' primer along with a J-beta primer mix. TCRdb analysed the 5' RACE reads with MiXCR anew, one entry per CDR3 protein. The sample carries approximately 400,000 distinct CDR3 sequences, 50% to 60% recorded once. Sequencing was done on a sample of blood. These receptors were collected from a man aged 55 to 70 in good health.

There are a few counts of this clonotype. The chain combines TRBV12-3 or TRBV12-4 with TRBJ1-1, with a weak D call TRBD1 (6 bases). The CDR3 is 13 amino acids. V was trimmed by 7 bases and J by 1 base, leaving 10 bases between them. DNA of the CDR3: TGTGCCAGCACTAAACAGGGGAACACTGAAGCTTTCTTT. It codes for CASTKQGNTEAFF.

For this clonotype: The junction differs from germline at one of its ends, possibly a read error. The chain employs TRBV12-3 or TRBV12-4 and TRBJ2-7, with TRBD1 matching over 9 bases. The CDR3 is made up of 16 amino acids. The DNA of the CDR3 is TGTGCCAGCAGTCCGGCCGGGACAGGGACTTTCTACGAGCTGTACTTC. This gives the protein CASSPAGTGTFYELYF.

This clonotype was picked up one time. The V gene is TRBV29-1, the J gene TRBJ2-7; D is unresolved. V dropped 6 bases and J dropped 0 bases, with 15 bases sitting between them. This CDR3 has 14 residues. In germline, CDR1 is SQVTM, CDR2 ANQGSEA. The CDR3 coding sequence is TGCAGCGTGCAGATAGGTTCTAGCTCCTACGAGCAGTACTTC. The encoded protein is CSVQIGSSSYEQYF.

A single count supports this clonotype. The chain employs TRBV3-1 and TRBJ2-3, with TRBD2 identical over 12 bases. CDR3 length: 16 residues. Germline CDR1 is LGHDT and CDR2 is YNNKEL (reference sequence). The V and J ends lost 7 bases and 6 bases, in that order; junction bases with no gene match: 11. The CDR3, as DNA: TGTGCCAGCACCCTCCGACTAGCGGGGGAGAGGGATACGCAGTATTTT. Translated, it gives CASTLRLAGERDTQYF.

V gene TRBV7-2 combines with J gene TRBJ2-3; TRBD1 or TRBD2 may be the D gene (7 bases each). Germline-derived CDR1 and CDR2 are SGHTA and FQGNSA. This CDR3 region has 15 residues. V lost 4 bases and J 4 bases, leaving 15 bases between the germline ends. CDR3 in amino acids: CASSWATGRADTQYF. The CDR3 DNA reads as TGTGCCAGCAGCTGGGCGACAGGGAGGGCAGATACGCAGTATTTT.

The rearrangement links TRBV30 to TRBJ2-3; D possibly corresponds to TRBD1 (5 bases). This CDR3 region has 15 residues. V lost 2 bases and J 2 bases, leaving 14 bases between the germline ends. Germline CDR1 is GTSNPN and CDR2 is SVGIG (reference sequence). CDR3 nucleotide sequence: TGTGCCTGGAGTATCTCGGACACCTACACAGATACGCAGTATTTT. The encoded protein is CAWSISDTYTDTQYF.

The chain joins TRBV3-1 to TRBJ2-3; D is unclear. This CDR3 spans 14 amino acids. Trimming took off 2 bases at V and 0 bases at J, with 6 bases between the two ends. The germline V gene encodes CDR1 LGHDT and CDR2 YNNKEL (reference sequence). The CDR3 nucleotides read TGTGCCAGCAGCCAACGGGTCAGCACAGATACGCAGTATTTT. This encodes CASSQRVSTDTQYF.

As regards this clonotype: This may stem from a read error, because a much larger clone lies one nucleotide away. The chain joins TRBV4-2 to TRBJ2-5; 7 bases line up with TRBD1. The J call is uncertain, as TRBJ2-7 better fits the DNA end. The CDR3 sequence is 14 residues long. CDR1 LGHNA and CDR2 YNFKEQ come from the germline V gene. CDR3: CVSSQPGQHPEQYF. The CDR3 DNA follows: TGTGTCAGCAGCCAACCGGGACAGCATCCCGAGCAGTACTTC.

As regards this clonotype: A junction end diverges from the germline sequence, so it may reflect a read error. CDR3 sequence: CASSLGQGAENEQFF. DNA of the CDR3: TGTGCTAGCAGCTTGGGCCAGGGGGCTGAGAATGAGCAGTTCTTC. The chain links TRBV7-7 to TRBJ2-1, with TRBD1 identical over 8 bases. CDR1 and CDR2 from the germline V gene are SSHAT and FNYEAQ (reference sequence). This CDR3 region has 15 residues.

This clonotype has a count of ten or more. The rearrangement links TRBV9 to TRBJ1-6, with 10 bases fitting TRBD1. In germline, CDR1 is SGDLS, CDR2 YYNGEE. There are 15 residues in the CDR3. The J segment lost 7 bases and the V segment lost 4 bases, leaving 5 bases of the junction unmatched. CDR3: CASSPTGQGNSPLHF. CDR3 nucleotides: TGTGCCAGCAGCCCCACGGGACAGGGGAATTCACCCCTCCACTTT.

Comment on this clonotype: This could be a read error, since a much larger clone is one nucleotide away. This chain uses TRBV4-2 with TRBJ2-5; 12 nucleotides match TRBD2. The J call is doubtful: the DNA matches TRBJ2-1 better. The CDR3 has 17 amino acids. CDR1 LGHNA and CDR2 YNFKEQ come from the germline V gene. CDR3 DNA: TGTGCCAGCAGCCAAGATCAGGGGACTAGCGGGCAAGAGACCCAGTTCTTC. Protein product: CASSQDQGTSGQETQFF.

J is TRBJ2-1 and V is TRBV6-2 or TRBV6-3, with D possibly matching TRBD1 (5 bases). Germline V gives CDR1 MNHEY, CDR2 SVGEGT. This CDR3 region has 15 residues. The germline V and J ends were trimmed by 7 bases and 6 bases, with 19 bases remaining between them. CDR3 region: CASTTGHFLSNEQFF. The CDR3 DNA reads TGTGCCAGCACCACCGGACACTTCCTCTCCAATGAGCAGTTCTTC.

A remark on this clonotype: This may be a read error, as it is one base from a much larger clone. The rearrangement links TRBV6-1 to TRBJ2-3; 8 bases are shared with TRBD1. The CDR3 runs to 15 residues. The ends lost 6 bases at V and 4 bases at J; junction bases unmatched: 9. The V gene's germline CDR1 is MNHNS and CDR2 SASEGT. CDR3 region: CASSWDRRTSDTQYF. The DNA for the CDR3 is TGTGCCAGCAGCTGGGACAGGAGAACTTCAGATACGCAGTATTTT.

This clonotype was counted ten times or more. The genes are TRBV5-1 and TRBJ1-5; D ambiguous. CDR3 length: 12 amino acids. The germline V gene has CDR1 SGHRS and CDR2 YFSETQ. Trimming cost V 4 bases and J 9 bases, with 11 bases left between them. CDR3 amino acids: CASSDLEGPQHF. For the CDR3, the DNA is TGCGCCAGCAGCGACCTCGAGGGGCCCCAGCATTTT.

The chain uses TRBV18 and TRBJ1-6; maybe TRBD1 (5 bases). The CDR3 runs 14 residues. V lost 4 bases and J lost 7, with 11 bases in between. Germline CDR1 and CDR2: KGHSH and LQKENI. Here the CDR3 reads CASSLGVANSPLHF. For the CDR3, the DNA is TGTGCCAGCTCACTGGGGGTAGCCAATTCACCCCTCCACTTT.

The rearrangement links TRBV29-1 to TRBJ1-1; D is uncertain. Germline CDR1 SQVTM, CDR2 ANQGSEA. V lost 7 bases to trimming and J lost 1 base, with 10 bases between them. The CDR3 covers 12 residues. The CDR3 DNA reads TGCAGCGGGGAACTTCAGAACACTGAAGCTTTCTTT. Amino acid sequence: CSGELQNTEAFF.

This chain links TRBV28 with TRBJ2-1; a weak D match, TRBD1 (6 bases). The germline gives CDR1 MDHEN, CDR2 SYDVKM. V dropped 6 bases and J dropped 5 bases, with 14 bases sitting between them. CDR3 size: 14 residues. The CDR3 nucleotides read TGTGCCAGCAGACCCCGGGACATAGACAATGAGCAGTTCTTC. This sequence encodes CASRPRDIDNEQFF.

This clonotype has just a few counts. This chain uses TRBV29-1 with TRBJ2-5, with a weak D call TRBD2 (6 bases). Germline V lookup: CDR1 SQVTM, CDR2 ANQGSEA. The CDR3 length is 14 residues. Trimming cost V 6 bases and J 5 bases, with 19 bases left between them. CDR3 sequence reads: CSVMVPGVVETQYF. CDR3 coding DNA: TGCAGCGTGATGGTTCCGGGAGTGGTGGAGACCCAGTACTTC.

The chain recombines TRBV15 with TRBJ1-5; a possible D gene is TRBD1 (5 bases). The CDR3 spans 16 residues. From germline, CDR1 is LNHNV and CDR2 YYDKDF (reference sequence). V lost 2 bases, J lost 0 bases, and 11 bases lay in between. CDR3 bases: TGTGCCACCAGCAGATCCCGGGGGAATAGCAATCAGCCCCAGCATTTT. It specifies CATSRSRGNSNQPQHF.

The chain joins TRBV5-1 to TRBJ2-7; perhaps TRBD1 as D (6 bases). Germline CDR1 and CDR2: SGHRS and YFSETQ. Trimming removed 2 bases at V and 7 bases at J, with 19 bases between. The CDR3 is 15 amino acids. In DNA form, the CDR3 reads TGCGCCAGCAGCTTTGGGACAAACTCATACAATGAGCAGTACTTC. This sequence encodes CASSFGTNSYNEQYF. Complete variable domain (other parts from reference TRBV5-1 and TRBJ2-7): KAGVTQTPRYLIKTRGQQVTLSCSPISGHRSVSWYQQTPGQGLQFLFEYFSETQRNKGNFPGRFSGRQFSNSRSEMNVSTLELGDSALYLCASSFGTNSYNEQYFGPGTRLTVT.